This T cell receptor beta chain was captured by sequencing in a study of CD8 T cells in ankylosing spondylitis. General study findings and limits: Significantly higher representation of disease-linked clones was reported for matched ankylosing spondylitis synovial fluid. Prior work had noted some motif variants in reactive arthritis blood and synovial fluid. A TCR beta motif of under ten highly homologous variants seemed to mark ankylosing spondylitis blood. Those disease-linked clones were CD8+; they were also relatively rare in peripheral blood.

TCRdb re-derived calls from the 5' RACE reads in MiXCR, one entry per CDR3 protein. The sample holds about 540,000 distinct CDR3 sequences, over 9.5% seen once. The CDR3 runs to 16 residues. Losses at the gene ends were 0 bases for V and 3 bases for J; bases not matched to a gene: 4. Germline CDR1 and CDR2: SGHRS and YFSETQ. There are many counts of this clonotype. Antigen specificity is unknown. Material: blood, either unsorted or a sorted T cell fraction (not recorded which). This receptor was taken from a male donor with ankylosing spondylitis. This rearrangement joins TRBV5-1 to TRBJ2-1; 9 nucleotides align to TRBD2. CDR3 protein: CASSLGSGRIYNEQFF. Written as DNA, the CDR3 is TGCGCCAGCAGCTTGGGGAGCGGGAGGATCTACAATGAGCAGTTCTTC.